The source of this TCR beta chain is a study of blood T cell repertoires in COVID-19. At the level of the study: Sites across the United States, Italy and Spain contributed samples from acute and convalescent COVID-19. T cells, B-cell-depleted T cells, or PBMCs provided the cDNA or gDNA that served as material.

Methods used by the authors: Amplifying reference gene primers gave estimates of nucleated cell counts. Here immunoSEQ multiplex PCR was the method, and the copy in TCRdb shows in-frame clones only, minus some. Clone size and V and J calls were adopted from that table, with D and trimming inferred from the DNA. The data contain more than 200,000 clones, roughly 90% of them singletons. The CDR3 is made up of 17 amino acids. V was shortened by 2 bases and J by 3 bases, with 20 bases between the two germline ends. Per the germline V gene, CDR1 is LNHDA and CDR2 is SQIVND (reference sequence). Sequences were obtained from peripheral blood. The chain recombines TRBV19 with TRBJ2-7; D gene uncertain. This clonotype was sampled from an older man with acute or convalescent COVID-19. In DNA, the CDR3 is TGTGCCAGTAGTATACCGAATTTAGCAGCGAGAAGCTACGAGCAGTACTTC. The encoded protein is CASSIPNLAARSYEQYF.